This T cell receptor (beta chain) was found in a study of cytomegalovirus exposure and HLA in healthy donors (dated by TCRdb to 2015 to 2018). Looking at the study overall: According to an earlier analysis of a few hundred of the donors, about 179 million T cells yielded 90 million to 130 million unique TCR beta sequences and more than 250 Gb of sequence data. Roughly 300 gigabases of sequencing data and 78 million or so unique TCR sequences were included in an early release covering over 600 HLA-typed donors. To study patterns of TCR occurrence, a later analysis re-analyzed previously published TCR beta repertoires from several hundred donors and added high-resolution HLA genotyping. Typing coverage differed by locus: A, B, C, DRB1 and DQB1 were typed in roughly 620-630 donors, DQA1 in 522, DPA1 in around 580, and DPB1 in 400 to 490. Class I and class II HLA loci were covered by the typing at four-digit resolution. High-throughput TCR immunosequencing, statistical association of individual TCRs with disease status, and machine learning were combined to predict cytomegalovirus infection status. Because of strong linkage in the cohort, five DR-DQ haplotypes were treated as single units for association and clustering. A separate validation cohort of approximately 130 different subjects was used in addition to the roughly 670-subject first cohort. The study aimed to test whether signatures of past pathogen exposure could be identified by cataloging public T cell receptors. Among the roughly 380 genotyped donors, around 81% belonged to the genetic ancestry cluster associated with self-reported Caucasian donors. To decide whether each TCR beta V gene segment behaved as functional or pseudogenic, an earlier analysis of fewer than 750 of the donors relied on high-throughput TCR beta sequencing. The later analysis used no new phenotypic data to find candidate immune exposures, relying instead on TCR beta sequences and their occurrence across donors. In a later genetic analysis, genome-wide SNP genotypes for about three fifths of the roughly 670 donors were used, and that subset was treated as a discovery cohort. Donor age, sex, ethnicity and CMV serostatus were compiled alongside the repertoire data. Among a few hundred genotyped donors of the cohort, an average of about 240,000 unique TCR beta nucleotide sequences were sequenced per donor, roughly 20% of them non-productive. All discovery cohort repertoires had been generated using a single sequencing platform. The study used immunosequencing to profile the T cell repertoires of several hundred subjects and linked those repertoires to cytomegalovirus serostatus.

Overall results and qualifications from the work: Only TCR beta chains were sequenced in this cohort, and the absence of alpha or paired-chain data limited detectable features. The authors suggested that the approach could potentially be extended to other disease states and immunological phenotypes. The presence/absence analyses assumed that sequencing depth was roughly uniform across donors, and that assumption may not be true. The study gave a list of under 200 TCR beta chains associated with cytomegalovirus. In an earlier analysis of approximately 590 of the donors, most TCR beta V segments appeared in productive rearrangements about 87% or about 30% of the time, broadly matching IMGT annotations. Some IMGT-functional V segments, including TRBV6-2 and TRBV6-3, could not be distinguished by the 87-base-pair reads and were therefore excluded. Because counts were too low, approximately 15 rarely observed V segments, including chromosome 9 orphons, were excluded from the earlier analysis of about 500 of the donors. A later analysis found that most CMV-associated TCR beta chains appeared HLA-restricted, with HLA associations seemingly driven largely by CMV exposure. A later analysis found that HLA-associated TCR beta chains were more clonally expanded and had lower generation probabilities than equally common non-associated chains. A later genetic analysis associated a missense DCLRE1C variant with V-gene and J-gene trimming of TCR beta chains, and an independent cohort replicated the association. A later analysis associated 16,951 TCR beta sequences with specific HLA alleles at a false discovery rate of 0.05. For the cohort, immune exposure information was limited to CMV serostatus. A few of the identified cytomegalovirus-associated TCR beta chains were confirmed in vitro to be specific for cytomegalovirus antigens. In a later genetic analysis, fewer N-insertions in productive TCRs were reported among donors in an Asian-associated ancestry cluster than the roughly 700-donor mean. A cluster of highly shared sequence variants was judged likely to represent a technical artifact of the sequencing pipeline. When HLA alleles, especially DR and DQ, strongly co-occurred, TCR associations were difficult to assign to individual alleles. According to a later analysis, TCR association rates differed among HLA loci, with DRB1 alleles showing the most associated TCRs and HLA-C alleles showing the fewest. Correlated functional status among segregating V segments might be attributable to linkage disequilibrium, but an unknown experimental factor could not be ruled out. A further reported finding was that TCR beta sequences accurately predicted the HLA-A and HLA-B alleles for most subjects in the first cohort. In both the original and validation cohorts, the classifier was reported to diagnose cytomegalovirus status with high specificity and sensitivity. Several of the top co-occurrence clusters appeared to be linked to parvovirus B19, influenza, CMV and Epstein-Barr virus, according to a later analysis. Because some donors lacked HLA typing at each locus, the association tests relied only on the typed subset. Most TCR sequences were seen in very few donors, while some public TCRs were found in many individuals.

Trimming costs V 1 base and J 6 bases, and their ends lie 16 bases apart. Spanning cysteine to phenylalanine, the CDR3 consists of 15 amino acids. Of all the DNA, just the CDR3 is kept, 45 bases in frame from base 1. The CDR1 and CDR2 encoded by the germline V gene are SGHVS and FQNEAQ. The method behind the library was the immunoSEQ multiplex PCR assay. The multiplex PCR relied on a mix of 60 forward primers for TCR Vbeta segments and 13 reverse primers for TCR Jbeta segments. The CDR3 region of rearranged TCR beta genes was amplified from genomic DNA by a multiplex PCR assay. Amplified TCR beta libraries were sequenced as 87-base-pair reads on the Illumina HiSeq System. The paper's data handling went like this. A later analysis tallied approximately 87 million unique TCR beta chains across the 666 repertoires, and about 12 million of those chains were shared by two or more donors. A nearest-neighbor algorithm error-corrected the raw reads and collapsed the reads into unique sequences, merging closely related sequences to remove PCR and sequencing errors. To assign V, D and J gene segments, CDR3 sequences were aligned to IMGT reference sequences. Each retained sequence needed at least a six-nucleotide match to both a V gene segment and a J gene segment. A rearrangement counted as productive if the CDR3 had no stop codons and remained in frame with V and J, and every other rearrangement counted as non-productive. Following IMGT convention, CDR3 was defined as the stretch from the second conserved V-encoded cysteine to the conserved J-encoded phenylalanine. The earlier analysis of 587 of the donors excluded sequences that lacked an unambiguous match to a single V gene segment. In an earlier analysis of around 590 of the donors, a V segment was called functional when productive rearrangements were above 56.7%, and segregating when the standard deviation between donors exceeded 5%. A statistical classification framework was built for diagnosing cytomegalovirus status from the catalog of TCR beta chain sequences. V and J gene assignment, in a later analysis, came from comparing TCR nucleotide sequences with IMGT/GENE-DB human TR gene sequences. Using the TCRdist pipeline, a later analysis assigned CDR3 sequences along with most-parsimonious VDJ recombination scenarios. In a later analysis, every TCR beta chain was defined by the combination of its CDR3 amino acid sequence and its V-gene family, and reads without a unique V-gene family were dropped. In a later analysis, several hundred highly shared, low-generation-probability nucleotide sequences were removed to address suspected cross-contamination and a sequencing artifact. A later analysis calculated a clonal expansion index for each public chain from normalized within-repertoire ranks of inferred template counts. In a later analysis, generation probabilities were computed using a VDJ recombination model fitted to out-of-frame rearrangements, and the results were checked against IGoR. A later analysis scored TCR-TCR, TCR-HLA and TCR-CMV co-occurrence with hypergeometric tests, applying a repertoire-size bias correction to TCR pairs. False discovery rates were estimated in a later analysis by permuting HLA or CMV assignments 20 times. In a later analysis, co-occurring TCRs were grouped using DBSCAN, with TCRdist sequence similarity added in when clustering inside HLA-allele-positive subsets. Co-occurrence clustering excluded repertoires with fewer than 30,000 or more than 120,000 public chains, plus five with anomalous nucleotide sharing. Held by TCRdb, this immuneACCESS table contains in-frame sequences only and omits some clones. Under half of the omission traces to an unresolved V gene where checked; the cause of the rest is unknown. V, J and clone size derive from that table, while D and trimming were established from the DNA sequence. Across this sample there are about 130,000 clones, with 80% seen only once. Clones ranked in the top ten supply roughly 4% of the sample.

The cohort comprised 670 or so healthy bone marrow donors. At the time of sampling, all cohort members were nominally healthy, though unrecorded immune exposures were likely present. The donor tested CMV seronegative, placing the donor among the 352 seronegative members of the cohort. A peripheral blood sample was collected from each donor, and TCR beta sequencing was performed on peripheral blood mononuclear cells. Genomic DNA was extracted from the blood cell samples with the Qiagen DNeasy Blood Extraction Kit. As for this clone: Its target antigen remains unknown. The input lacks base qualities; no much larger clone sits a single base away.

The source material was PBMCs. The sequence was obtained from a middle-aged woman in good health and CMV-seronegative. The chain is assembled from TRBV7-8 and TRBJ2-7; tentative D gene TRBD1, with 5 bases matching. The CDR3 loop reads CASSLEGHGYIEQYF. The nucleotides read TGTGCCAGCAGCTTAGAGGGGCACGGTTATATCGAGCAGTACTTC.